This is a list of T cell receptor beta chains from one sample in a study of regulatory T cells in long-lasting Graves disease. TCRdb fed the multiplex PCR reads into MiXCR, producing one record per CDR3 protein. The table shows 400,000 to 500,000 distinct CDR3 sequences, with over 15% occurring only once. This same sample was also part of a study on T cells in Graves' hyperthyroidism and ophthalmopathy.

This sample comprised peripheral blood mononuclear cells (PBMCs), obtained at new diagnosis, from a patient treated with antithyroid drugs. The receptors were gathered from a woman under 40 with Graves disease. The CDR3 runs from the conserved cysteine through the conserved F or W. The order of the fields is V gene, J gene, clone size, D gene, CDR3 protein, CDR3 DNA. D genes are given only for firm matches. Clone sizes are given selectively: once, few, many, or a class where the clone is expanded.

>TRBV29-1|TRBJ1-2|.|.
CSVVGRMRTF
TGCAGCGTTGTGGGACGGATGCGCACCTTC
>TRBV19|TRBJ2-1|few|TRBD2
CASSAGGADYNEQFF
TGTGCCAGTAGCGCGGGAGGTGCGGACTACAATGAGCAGTTCTTC
>TRBV2|TRBJ1-1|many|TRBD1
CASQRDRNTEAFF
TGTGCCAGCCAAAGGGACAGAAACACTGAAGCTTTCTTT
>TRBV20-1|TRBJ2-1|few|.
CSARAGGNEQFF
TGCAGTGCTAGAGCAGGCGGCAATGAGCAGTTCTTC
>TRBV27|TRBJ2-1|many|.
CASTSGPYAGRQFF
TGTGCCAGCACGTCTGGACCATACGCGGGTCGGCAGTTCTTC
>TRBV10-3|TRBJ2-2|few|.
CATQGTGGSYTGELFF
TGTGCCACCCAAGGGACGGGGGGCTCGTACACCGGGGAGCTGTTTTTT
>TRBV19|TRBJ1-3|.|.
CARSSDSDGSTIYF
TGTGCCAGATCGTCGGACAGCGATGGAAGCACCATATATTTT
>TRBV6-1|TRBJ1-4|.|.
CASSARGPPNEKLFF
TGTGCCAGCAGTGCCCGCGGGCCCCCTAATGAAAAACTGTTTTTT
>TRBV29-1|TRBJ2-3|.|.
CSTSVGGTDTQYF
TGCAGCACGTCGGTGGGGGGAACAGATACGCAGTATTTT
>TRBV27|TRBJ2-3|few|.
CASSSWGRDTQYF
TGTGCCAGCAGTTCCTGGGGCCGCGATACGCAGTATTTT
>TRBV10-3|TRBJ2-7|many|.
CAISDLYEQYF
TGTGCCATCAGTGACCTATACGAGCAGTACTTC